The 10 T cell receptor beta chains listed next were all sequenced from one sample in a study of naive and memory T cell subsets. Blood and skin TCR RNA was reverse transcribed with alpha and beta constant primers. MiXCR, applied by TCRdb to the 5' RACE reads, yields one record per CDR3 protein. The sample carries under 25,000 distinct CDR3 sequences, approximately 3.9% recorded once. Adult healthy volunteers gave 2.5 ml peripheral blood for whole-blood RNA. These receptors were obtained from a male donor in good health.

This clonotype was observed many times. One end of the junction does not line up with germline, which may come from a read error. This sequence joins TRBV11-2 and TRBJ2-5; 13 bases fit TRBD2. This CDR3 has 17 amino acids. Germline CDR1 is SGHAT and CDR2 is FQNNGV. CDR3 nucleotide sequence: TGCGCCAGCAGCTTAGGACTAGCGGGGGAAAACGGAGAGACCCAGTACTTC. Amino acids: CASSLGLAGENGETQYF.

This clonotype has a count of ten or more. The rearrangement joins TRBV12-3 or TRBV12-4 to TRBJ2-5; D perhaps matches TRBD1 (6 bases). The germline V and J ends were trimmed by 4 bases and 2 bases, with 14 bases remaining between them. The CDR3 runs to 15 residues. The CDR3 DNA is TGTGCCAGCAGTTGGGGATGGACAGCTCAAGAGACCCAGTACTTC. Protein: CASSWGWTAQETQYF.

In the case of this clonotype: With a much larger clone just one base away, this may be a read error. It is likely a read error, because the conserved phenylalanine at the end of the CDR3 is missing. CDR3 loop: CSGRTSGNTGELFS. CDR3 bases: TGCAGCGGCAGGACTAGCGGAAACACCGGGGAGCTGTTTTCT. The rearrangement joins TRBV29-1 to TRBJ2-2; 10 nucleotides agree with TRBD2. The CDR3 totals 14 residues. Germline V gene data show CDR1 as SQVTM and CDR2 as ANQGSEA. J gave up 2 bases and V 7 bases, and 4 bases lay outside the gene matches.

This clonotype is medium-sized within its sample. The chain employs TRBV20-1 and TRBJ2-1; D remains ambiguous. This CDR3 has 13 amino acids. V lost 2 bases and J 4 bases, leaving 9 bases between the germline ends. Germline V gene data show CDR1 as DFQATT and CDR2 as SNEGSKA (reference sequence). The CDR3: CSARSQEYNEQFF. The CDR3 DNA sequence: TGCAGTGCTAGATCCCAGGAGTACAATGAGCAGTTCTTC.

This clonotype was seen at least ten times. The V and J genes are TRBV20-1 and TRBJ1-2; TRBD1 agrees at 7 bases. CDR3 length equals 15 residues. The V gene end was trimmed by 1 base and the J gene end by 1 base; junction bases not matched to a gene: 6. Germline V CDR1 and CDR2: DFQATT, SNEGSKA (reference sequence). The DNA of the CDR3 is TGCAGTGCTAGAGGGGGACAGAACCATAACTATGGCTACACCTTC. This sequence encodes CSARGGQNHNYGYTF.

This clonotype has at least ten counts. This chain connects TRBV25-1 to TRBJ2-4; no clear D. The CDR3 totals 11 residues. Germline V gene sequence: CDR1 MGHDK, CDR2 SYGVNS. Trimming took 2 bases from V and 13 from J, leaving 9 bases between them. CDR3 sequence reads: CASSEGVVQYF. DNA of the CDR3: TGTGCCAGCAGTGAAGGAGTCGTGCAGTACTTC.

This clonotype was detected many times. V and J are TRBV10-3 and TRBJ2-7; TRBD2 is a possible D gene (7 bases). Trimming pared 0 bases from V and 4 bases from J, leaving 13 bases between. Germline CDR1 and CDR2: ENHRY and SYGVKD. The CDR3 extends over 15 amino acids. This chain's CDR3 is CAISESGGGGYEQYF. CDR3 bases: TGTGCCATCAGTGAGTCTGGAGGGGGAGGGTACGAGCAGTACTTC.

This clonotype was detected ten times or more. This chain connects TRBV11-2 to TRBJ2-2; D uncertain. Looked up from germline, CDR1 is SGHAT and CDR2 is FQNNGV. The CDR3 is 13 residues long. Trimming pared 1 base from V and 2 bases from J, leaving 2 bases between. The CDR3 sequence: CASSLVNTGELFF. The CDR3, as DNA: TGTGCCAGCAGCTTAGTTAACACCGGGGAGCTGTTTTTT. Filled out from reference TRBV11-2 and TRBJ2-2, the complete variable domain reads EAGVAQSPRYKIIEKRQSVAFWCNPISGHATLYWYQQILGQGPKLLIQFQNNGVVDDSQLPKDRFSAERLKGVDSTLKIQPAKLEDSAVYLCASSLVNTGELFFGEGSRLTVL.

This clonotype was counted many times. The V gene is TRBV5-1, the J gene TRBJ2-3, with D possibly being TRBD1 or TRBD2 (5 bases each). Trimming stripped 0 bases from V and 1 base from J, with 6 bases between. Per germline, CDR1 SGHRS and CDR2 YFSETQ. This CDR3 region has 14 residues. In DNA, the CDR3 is TGCGCCAGCAGCTTGGCGGGGCGCACAGATACGCAGTATTTT. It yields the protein CASSLAGRTDTQYF.

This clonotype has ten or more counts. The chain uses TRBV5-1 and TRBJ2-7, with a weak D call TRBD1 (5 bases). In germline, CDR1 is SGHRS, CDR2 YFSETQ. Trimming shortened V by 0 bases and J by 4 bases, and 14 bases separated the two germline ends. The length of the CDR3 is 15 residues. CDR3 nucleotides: TGCGCCAGCAGCTTGGGACCAGGGTTTGGATACGAGCAGTACTTC. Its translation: CASSLGPGFGYEQYF.